This T cell receptor beta chain is from a study of cytomegalovirus exposure and HLA in healthy donors. Trimming removed 2 bases from V and 7 bases from J, with 14 bases in between. The germline V gene encodes CDR1 KGHSH and CDR2 LQKENI. This CDR3 spans 15 amino acids. PCR employed 60 Vbeta and 13 Jbeta primers. TCRdb's copy holds only in-frame clones and misses some; the assay was immunoSEQ multiplex PCR. The sample carries under 150,000 clones, 70% to 80% recorded once. The sample comprised PBMCs. J is TRBJ2-2 and V is TRBV18; weak D call: TRBD1 (6 bases). The source of this sequence is a woman between 40 and 50 years old in good health and CMV-seropositive. The CDR3 loop reads CASSPGGKANGELFF. Written as DNA, the CDR3 is TGTGCCAGCTCACCAGGGGGCAAGGCTAACGGGGAGCTGTTTTTT.